Presented here are 2 T cell receptor beta chains from one specimen sequenced in a study of blood T cell dynamics during melanoma immunotherapy. Libraries were prepared by immunoSEQ multiplex PCR; TCRdb keeps only in-frame clonotypes and omits some of them. Of 4,000 to 4,500 clones in the sample, just over 95% were seen once. Specified time point: pre-treatment baseline. This material consisted of effector memory CD8+ T cells from blood, taken from a patient treated with checkpoint blockade. The receptors were sampled from a human donor with melanoma.

The rearrangement links TRBV29-1 to TRBJ2-3; tentative D call: TRBD2 (6 bases). This CDR3 comprises 12 residues. The ends were cut back, 6 bases at V and 8 bases at J, with 15 bases in the middle. Germline V gene data show CDR1 as SQVTM and CDR2 as ANQGSEA. The CDR3 coding sequence is TGCAGCGTCCCGGAGGGTCGGCGTACGCAGTATTTT. It specifies CSVPEGRRTQYF.

This chain uses TRBV5-4 with TRBJ2-1; 8 nucleotides align to TRBD2. The CDR3 is made up of 19 amino acids. Germline V lookup: CDR1 SGHNT, CDR2 YYREEE (reference sequence). Unmatched junction bases numbered 14, after V lost 2 bases and J lost 1 base. The CDR3 DNA reads TGTGCCAGCAGCTTAGGGCTCACTAGCGGAACCTCGTCCTACAATGAGCAGTTCTTC. Amino acid sequence: CASSLGLTSGTSSYNEQFF.